A single sample gave rise to the 26 T cell receptor beta chains below, sequenced in a study of shared clonotypes between healthy human individuals. Sequencing was performed with immunoSEQ multiplex PCR; in TCRdb, only in-frame clones are kept and a portion is missing. The table has about 2,200,000 clones, just over 90% seen once. Naive CD8 isolation took CD45RO-negative cells positively selected for CCR7 and excluded terminally differentiated effector memory CD45RA+ cells. The material sequenced was naive CD8+ T cells from PBMCs. Receptors originate from a man aged 18 to 30 in good health. Some clones in this sample may be carry-over from other donors' samples.

To note about this clone: The identical CDR3 is also encoded by other nucleotide sequences in the sample. V is TRBV19 and J is TRBJ2-1, with 11 bases matching TRBD2. Unmatched junction bases numbered 4, after V lost 3 bases and J lost 6 bases. Looked up from germline, CDR1 is LNHDA and CDR2 is SQIVND (reference sequence). The CDR3 covers 15 residues. The CDR3 nucleotides are TGTGCCAGTAGTATTTTAGCGGGAGGGTTCAATGAGCAGTTCTTC. Translating it yields CASSILAGGFNEQFF.

This rearrangement joins TRBV7-6 to TRBJ2-7, with D unclear. The ends were cut back, 1 base at V and 2 bases at J, with 9 bases in the middle. CDR3 length: 14 residues. The germline V gene has CDR1 SGHVS and CDR2 FNYEAQ. The CDR3 DNA follows: TGTGCCAGCAGCTTAGGTGTTGCCCCCTACGAGCAGTACTTC. Encoded protein: CASSLGVAPYEQYF.

This CDR3 reads CASSDTYSNPYEQYF. CDR3 bases: TGTGCCAGCAGCGACACATACAGTAACCCCTACGAGCAGTACTTC. This rearrangement joins TRBV9 to TRBJ2-7; unclear D gene. Germline V lookup: CDR1 SGDLS, CDR2 YYNGEE. The V end lost 3 bases, the J end lost 2 bases, and 15 bases lay between the germline ends. The CDR3 length is 15 residues.

This sequence joins TRBV19 and TRBJ2-2, with D possibly called TRBD1 or TRBD2 (5 bases each). Trimming stripped 10 bases from V and 0 bases from J, with 15 bases between. The CDR3 loop spans 15 amino acids. The V gene's germline CDR1 is LNHDA and CDR2 SQIVND (reference sequence). CDR3 sequence reads: CATAIWGPNTGELFF. The CDR3 coding sequence is TGTGCCACGGCCATATGGGGACCGAACACCGGGGAGCTGTTTTTT.

The chain has TRBV27 and TRBJ1-5, with D maybe TRBD1 (5 bases). The germline V gene has CDR1 MNHEY and CDR2 SMNVEV (reference sequence). The CDR3 loop spans 15 amino acids. V was pared by 1 base and J by 4 bases, with 11 bases between. The CDR3 region is CASSLLGVGNQPQHF. CDR3 coding DNA: TGTGCCAGCAGTTTATTAGGGGTGGGAAATCAGCCCCAGCATTTT.

This clone was counted only a few times. The chain uses TRBV27 and TRBJ1-4; D remains unclear. The CDR3 is 12 amino acids. Germline CDR1 MNHEY, CDR2 SMNVEV (reference sequence). V was pared by 5 bases and J by 8 bases, with 9 bases between. CDR3 bases: TGTGCCAGCAGTGACCCGGGAGAAAAACTGTTTTTT. This encodes CASSDPGEKLFF. Full variable domain (outside the CDR3, taken from reference TRBV27 and TRBJ1-4): EAQVTQNPRYLITVTGKKLTVTCSQNMNHEYMSWYRQDPGLGLRQIYYSMNVEVTDKGDVPEGYKVSRKEKRNFPLILESPSPNQTSLYFCASSDPGEKLFFGSGTQLSVL.

The rearrangement joins TRBV27 to TRBJ2-3; D unclear. This CDR3 has 13 amino acids. V gave up 4 bases and J gave up 5 bases, with 10 bases separating them. Germline V gene data show CDR1 as MNHEY and CDR2 as SMNVEV (reference sequence). CDR3 residues: CASSSRTRDTQYF. CDR3 in DNA: TGTGCCAGCAGTTCCCGTACCAGAGATACGCAGTATTTT.

The rearrangement links TRBV15 to TRBJ2-3; D might be TRBD1 (5 bases). V was trimmed by 7 bases and J by 1 base, leaving 12 bases between them. Germline V gene data show CDR1 as LNHNV and CDR2 as YYDKDF (reference sequence). The CDR3 spans 14 residues. CDR3: CATNTGEGTDTQYF. CDR3 sequence (DNA): TGTGCCACCAATACAGGCGAAGGCACAGATACGCAGTATTTT.

The rearrangement uses TRBV5-1 and TRBJ1-1; no clear D. This CDR3 comprises 13 residues. V lost 5 bases to trimming and J lost 4 bases, with 12 bases between them. Germline V lookup: CDR1 SGHRS, CDR2 YFSETQ. The CDR3 DNA reads as TGCGCCAGCAGTTCAGGACCAGTCACTGAAGCTTTCTTT. It translates to CASSSGPVTEAFF.

The chain links TRBV4-1 to TRBJ2-3, with D perhaps TRBD1 or TRBD2 (5 bases each). This CDR3 is built from 16 residues. Trimming took off 5 bases at V and 0 bases at J, with 15 bases between the two ends. Germline V gives CDR1 MGHRA, CDR2 YSYEKL. For the CDR3, the DNA is TGCGCCAGCAGCAACCTGGGACGATTTAGCACAGATACGCAGTATTTT. Translating it yields CASSNLGRFSTDTQYF.

This clone is a singleton in its sample. The chain links TRBV5-1 to TRBJ2-7; tentatively, D is TRBD1 (6 bases). This CDR3 comprises 13 residues. Looked up from germline, CDR1 is SGHRS and CDR2 is YFSETQ. V shed 8 bases and J shed 3 bases, with 15 bases lying between them. The CDR3 DNA reads as TGCGCCAGGGAACAGGGTCCTTTCTACGAGCAGTACTTC. This translates into CAREQGPFYEQYF.

The chain couples TRBV27 to TRBJ1-4; D possibly corresponds to TRBD1 (5 bases). CDR3 length: 15 amino acids. V was shortened by 2 bases and J by 8 bases, with 15 bases between the two germline ends. Germline V gene sequence: CDR1 MNHEY, CDR2 SMNVEV (reference sequence). Here the CDR3 reads CASSLIGRVGEKLFF. CDR3 bases: TGTGCCAGCAGTTTAATTGGCAGGGTTGGCGAAAAACTGTTTTTT.

The chain has TRBV11-2 and TRBJ2-1; the D gene is possibly TRBD2 (6 bases). Germline CDR1 is SGHAT and CDR2 is FQNNGV. CDR3 length equals 15 residues. Between the trimmed V and J ends, which lost 8 bases and 5 bases, there was a span of 19 bases. CDR3 amino acids: CASRSGLSFNNEQFF. In nucleotides, the CDR3 is TGTGCCAGCCGCTCCGGACTATCTTTCAACAATGAGCAGTTCTTC.

The V and J genes are TRBV27 and TRBJ1-2; the D is unclear. In germline, CDR1 is MNHEY, CDR2 SMNVEV (reference sequence). The length of the CDR3 is 18 residues. The V and J ends lost 6 bases and 4 bases respectively, with 27 bases between them. CDR3 residues: CASSPILRHSGESYGYTF. The CDR3 nucleotides are TGTGCCAGCAGCCCCATCCTCCGCCACAGCGGGGAGAGCTATGGCTACACCTTC.

The chain couples TRBV28 to TRBJ2-3; D not resolved. From germline, CDR1 is MDHEN and CDR2 SYDVKM. The CDR3 length is 12 residues. V was clipped by 5 bases and J by 5 bases, with 8 bases between them. CDR3 coding DNA: TGTGCCAGCAGTCCTATGGGAGATACGCAGTATTTT. This translates into CASSPMGDTQYF.

To note about this clone: This CDR3 is also generated by other DNA sequences in the sample. This chain connects TRBV4-3 to TRBJ1-5; tentative D call: TRBD1 (5 bases). There are 15 residues in the CDR3. CDR1 is LGHNA, CDR2 YSLEER, per germline. V lost 0 bases and J 2 bases, leaving 8 bases between the germline ends. CDR3 protein: CASSQDRRGNQPQHF. CDR3 nucleotides: TGCGCCAGCAGCCAAGATCGCAGGGGCAATCAGCCCCAGCATTTT.

The chain carries TRBV6-5 and TRBJ2-7; unclear D gene. The CDR3 runs to 13 residues. V lost 7 bases, J lost 5 bases, and 15 bases lay in between. Germline-derived CDR1 and CDR2 are MNHEY and SVGAGI. The CDR3 coding sequence is TGTGCCAGCACCCAGGCGTTCAATCACGAGCAGTACTTC. Protein sequence: CASTQAFNHEQYF.

This rearrangement joins TRBV7-9 to TRBJ1-1; D is ambiguous. The CDR3 spans 15 residues. The V gene lost 4 bases and the J gene lost 8 bases, with 20 bases spanning the gap. The germline V gene has CDR1 SEHNR and CDR2 FQNEAQ (reference sequence). CDR3: CASSSRLILSSEAFF. DNA of the CDR3: TGTGCCAGCAGCTCCCGCCTAATATTATCCTCCGAAGCTTTCTTT.

The CDR3 sequence: CASSAAGGAVGYTF. For the CDR3, the DNA is TGTGCCAGCAGCGCAGCAGGGGGAGCGGTCGGCTACACCTTC. This chain uses TRBV5-3 with TRBJ1-2, with 7 bases fitting TRBD1. TRBV5-3 is treated as an ORF (open reading frame) with a function not yet certain. The CDR3 extends over 14 amino acids. J was trimmed by 8 bases and V by 8 bases; bases with no gene match: 15.

The chain carries TRBV29-1 and TRBJ2-3; 7 nucleotides line up with TRBD2. The CDR3 runs 13 residues. The germline V gene encodes CDR1 SQVTM and CDR2 ANQGSEA. J lost 2 bases, V lost 2 bases, and 1 base had no gene match. The chain's CDR3 is CSVELAVTDTQYF. The CDR3 region has the DNA TGCAGCGTTGAACTAGCGGTCACAGATACGCAGTATTTT.

The chain carries TRBV11-2 and TRBJ1-2; D possibly corresponds to TRBD1 (6 bases). This CDR3 comprises 15 residues. Trimming shortened V by 1 base and J by 6 bases, and 15 bases separated the two germline ends. CDR1 SGHAT and CDR2 FQNNGV come from the germline V gene. This CDR3 reads CASSLVGGGGDGYTF. The CDR3 DNA reads TGTGCCAGCAGCTTAGTAGGAGGGGGTGGCGATGGCTACACCTTC.

The chain has TRBV27 and TRBJ1-2; tentative D call: TRBD1 (5 bases). CDR3 length: 15 residues. The germline CDR1 and CDR2 sequences are MNHEY and SMNVEV (reference sequence). V lost 7 bases, J lost 8 bases, and 23 bases lay in between. DNA for the CDR3: TGTGCCAGCACCGCGGGACTTTTGGATGGCTTCGGCTACACCTTC. It encodes CASTAGLLDGFGYTF.

The chain is built from TRBV7-9 and TRBJ2-2; 8 bases align to TRBD1. The CDR3 sequence is 16 residues long. V was pared by 5 bases and J by 5 bases, with 10 bases of the junction left unmatched. The V gene's germline CDR1 is SEHNR and CDR2 FQNEAQ (reference sequence). The CDR3 nucleotides are TGTGCCAGCAGCCCCGTCCCGGGACAGGCTACCGGGGAGCTGTTTTTT. Translating it yields CASSPVPGQATGELFF.

CDR3 loop: CASSFPRDREETQYF. The CDR3, as DNA: TGTGCCAGCAGCTTCCCGCGGGACAGGGAGGAGACCCAGTACTTC. The rearrangement links TRBV5-4 to TRBJ2-5; 9 bases agree with TRBD1. Per germline, CDR1 SGHNT and CDR2 YYREEE (reference sequence). This CDR3 is built from 15 residues. J lost 5 bases, V lost 2 bases, and 7 bases had no gene match.

V usage is TRBV4-2 and J usage is TRBJ1-6, with D possibly TRBD1 on 6 matching bases. Looked up from germline, CDR1 is LGHNA and CDR2 is YNFKEQ. This CDR3 spans 15 amino acids. V shed 3 bases and J shed 5 bases, with 11 bases lying between them. CDR3 residues: CASSQGAPNNSPLHF. The DNA for the CDR3 is TGTGCCAGCAGCCAGGGGGCTCCCAATAATTCACCCCTCCACTTT.

V is TRBV11-2 and J is TRBJ2-7; perhaps TRBD2 as D (5 bases). Germline CDR1 SGHAT, CDR2 FQNNGV. There are 14 residues in the CDR3. V lost 5 bases to trimming and J lost 2 bases, with 13 bases between them. DNA of the CDR3: TGTGCCAGCAGCCCGCGCGGGCCGACCTACGAGCAGTACTTC. This sequence encodes CASSPRGPTYEQYF.